The source of this TCR beta chain is a study of blood T cell repertoires in COVID-19. Study information: The cDNA or gDNA used as material had been derived from T cells, B-cell-depleted T cells, or PBMCs.

The CDR3 is 14 residues long. Trimming shortened V by 6 bases and J by 3 bases, and 14 bases separated the two germline ends. Germline V CDR1 and CDR2: MNHEY, SMNVEV (reference sequence). Original analysis: By means of reference gene primer amplification, nucleated cell counts were estimated. TCRdb's table, derived via immunoSEQ multiplex PCR, lists solely in-frame clones and lacks some. V and J calls and clone size follow that table, whereas D and trimming were derived from the DNA. The sample records about 44,000 clones, roughly 88% being singletons. The chain couples TRBV27 to TRBJ1-1, with D possibly matching TRBD1 (6 bases). Material for sequencing was peripheral blood. The receptor was isolated from a woman in her thirties or forties with acute or convalescent COVID-19. CDR3 region: CASSKNRVYTEAFF. Here the CDR3 DNA reads TGTGCCAGCAGCAAAAACAGGGTGTACACTGAAGCTTTCTTT.